This T cell receptor beta chain emerged from a study of CD8 T cells in Susac syndrome. Reverse transcription of 0.5 to 1 ug RNA was performed with random hexamers. MiXCR was run by TCRdb on the immunoSEQ multiplex PCR reads, yielding one entry per CDR3 protein. The sample consists of over 100,000 distinct CDR3 sequences, around 95% of them appearing once. The V and J ends lost 5 bases and 5 bases respectively, with 12 bases between them. The length of the CDR3 is 13 residues. The material sequenced was CD4+ T cells from PBMCs. The chain is built from TRBV12-3 or TRBV12-4 and TRBJ1-1, with D hard to call. The TCR comes from a human donor in good health. The CDR3 DNA is TGTGCCAGCAGTCCGATAGCAGCGACTGAAGCTTTCTTT. Protein product: CASSPIAATEAFF.